Reported below is one T cell receptor (beta chain). Its antigen is currently not known. Within one base of it there is no much larger clone, and no base qualities were kept. The immunoSEQ Assay, a bias-controlled multiplex PCR, was used to amplify TCRbeta CDR3 regions from genomic DNA. The authors processed their data as follows. The number of nucleated cells in each sample was estimated by amplification of reference gene primers within the assay. To quantify the absolute abundance of each unique TCRbeta CDR3 rearrangement, sequence reads were collapsed and filtered. Productive Simpson clonality was computed per sample as the square root of Simpson's diversity index over productive rearrangements. TCRdb obtained this table from immuneACCESS and retained in-frame rearrangements with V and J assigned. These tables miss some clones; where compared with another copy, unresolved V genes account for less than half of the shortfall, and the remainder is unexplained. V, J and clone size were drawn from that table, and D and trimming were deduced from the DNA. This sample gives some 300,000 clones in total; around four fifths of them show up just once. Jointly, the top ten make up around 4.2% of the sample.

The collaborating institutions used their own protocols to collect whole blood in K2EDTA tubes. For TCRbeta analysis, collaborators shipped samples in one of three forms: frozen whole blood, isolated PBMCs, or DNA extracted from either of those sample types. Clipping removes 4 bases from V and 3 bases from J, with 9 as the unmatched junction base count. The CDR3 holds 16 amino acids from the cysteine to the phenylalanine. Left in the record is the CDR3 DNA by itself, 48 bases read in frame from the first base. CDR1 is given as SGHRS and CDR2 as YFSETQ, both from the germline V gene. This record belongs to a study of blood T cell repertoires in COVID-19 (TCRdb year 2020). About the study as a whole: Samples covering the acute and convalescent phases of COVID-19 were provided by collaborators in the United States, Italy and Spain. The material from the prospective study consisted of cDNA or gDNA derived from T cells, B-cell-depleted T cells, or PBMCs. Subjects who had been exposed to COVID-19, were actively infected with it, or had recovered from it provided the deeply sampled blood TCRbeta repertoires that made up the dataset. A freely available public database, intended as a resource for researchers studying the immune response to SARS-CoV-2, is where the repertoires were released. The samples were drawn from two sources: the first 160 participants of the ongoing ImmuneRACE study, and fewer than 1,500 subjects contributed by 6 global collaborators. A de-identified subject ID, COVID-19 status, age in years and sex were almost always included in the sample metadata. Where available, HLA class I and class II types were taken from metadata supplied by the sample provider and were not determined by assay-based typing. The study at large found these results: How much clinical and demographic metadata was included differed by source and by participant, and the metadata was provided uncurated.

Sequenced input: peripheral blood. The receptor comes from a woman in her 50s with active or convalescent COVID-19. The sequence links TRBV5-1 to TRBJ1-2; 10 bases in the junction line up with TRBD1. The DNA is TGCGCCAGCAGCCCCGGGACAGGGGAGTCGTACTATGGCTACACCTTC. This gives the protein CASSPGTGESYYGYTF.